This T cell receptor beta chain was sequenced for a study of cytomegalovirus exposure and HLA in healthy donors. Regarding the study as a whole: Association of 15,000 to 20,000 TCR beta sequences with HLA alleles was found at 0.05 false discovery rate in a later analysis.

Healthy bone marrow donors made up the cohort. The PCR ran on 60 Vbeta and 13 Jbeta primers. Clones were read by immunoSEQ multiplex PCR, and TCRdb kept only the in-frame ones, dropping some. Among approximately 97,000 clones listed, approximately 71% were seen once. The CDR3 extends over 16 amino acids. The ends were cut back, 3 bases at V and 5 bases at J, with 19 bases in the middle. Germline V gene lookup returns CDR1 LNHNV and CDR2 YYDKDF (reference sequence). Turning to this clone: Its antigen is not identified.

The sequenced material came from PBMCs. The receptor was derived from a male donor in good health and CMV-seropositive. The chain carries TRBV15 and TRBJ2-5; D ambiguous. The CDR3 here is CATSSASGSSWETQYF. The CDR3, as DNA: TGTGCCACCAGCAGCGCCTCCGGGTCCTCTTGGGAGACCCAGTACTTC.